This T cell receptor (beta chain) was obtained from a study of identical twins. Whole-study findings and limits: Twins shared out-of-frame alpha sequences with excess low generation probability. Cord blood beta clonotypes that were abundant carried fewer insertions, and memory repertoires showed no such trend.

The CDR3 is made up of 18 amino acids. J was trimmed by 3 bases and V by 0 bases; bases with no gene match: 9. Looked up from germline, CDR1 is ENHRY and CDR2 is SYGVKD. TCRdb reprocessed the 5' RACE reads via MiXCR and lists one record per CDR3 protein. The repertoire holds about 220,000 distinct CDR3 sequences, with 9.4% as singletons. In the case of this clonotype: Its target is not known.

This receptor was taken from a woman aged 18 to 35 in good health. Sequences were obtained from memory (CD45RO+) T cells sorted from blood. This chain uses TRBV10-3 with TRBJ2-7; 12 bases fit TRBD2. CDR3 amino acids: CAISESGTSGLPNYEQYF. CDR3 nucleotides: TGTGCCATCAGTGAGTCCGGGACTAGCGGGCTCCCGAACTACGAGCAGTACTTC.